This T cell receptor (beta chain) originates from a study of CD8 T cells in Susac syndrome. The CDR3 runs to 13 residues. The trim removed 6 bases at V and 7 bases at J, leaving 5 bases unmatched. The germline V gene has CDR1 MNHEY and CDR2 SVGEGT. 0.5 to 1 ug RNA was reverse transcribed with random hexamers. The immunoSEQ assay covered 54 Vbeta and 13 Jbeta segments for CDR3. TCRdb re-derived calls from the immunoSEQ multiplex PCR reads in MiXCR, one entry per CDR3 protein. The repertoire holds roughly 200,000 distinct CDR3 sequences, with about 95% as singletons. This TCR came from a human donor in good health. The sequenced material came from CD4+ T cells from PBMCs. The chain carries TRBV6-2 or TRBV6-3 and TRBJ2-1; 8 bases line up with TRBD1. The CDR3 loop reads CASRGQEWNEQFF. CDR3 sequence (DNA): TGTGCCAGCAGGGGACAGGAGTGGAATGAGCAGTTCTTC.